The 14 T cell receptor beta chains below come from one sample, sequenced in a study of shared clonotypes between healthy human individuals. Assay used: immunoSEQ multiplex PCR; TCRdb lists only in-frame clones, some missing. The sample has 2 million to 2.5 million clones; approximately 96% are singletons. The specimen was naive CD4+ T cells sorted from blood. Subset noted: CD45RA+ positively selected. All receptors derive from a man younger than 35 in good health.

Details on this clone: Different DNA sequences within this sample yield the same CDR3. The rearrangement links TRBV6-5 to TRBJ1-1, with 7 bases matching TRBD1. The length of the CDR3 is 11 residues. Germline lookup yields CDR1 MNHEY and CDR2 SVGAGI. Germline trimming cut 6 bases from V and 8 bases from J; bases unmatched to any gene: 3. For the CDR3, the DNA is TGTGCCAGCAGCCGGGGACAGGAAGCTTTCTTT. Protein sequence: CASSRGQEAFF.

Only one count was recorded for this clone. The rearrangement uses TRBV6-5 and TRBJ1-2; tentative D call: TRBD1 (5 bases). Germline values: CDR1 MNHEY, CDR2 SVGAGI. The length of the CDR3 is 13 residues. The V end was cut by 8 bases, the J end by 4 bases, with 14 bases between. The DNA for the CDR3 is TGTGCCAGCCGGGATGGTCAGGGCTATGGCTACACCTTC. Translating it yields CASRDGQGYGYTF.

The V call is TRBV9, the J call TRBJ2-2; the D call may be TRBD1 or TRBD2 (5 bases each). The CDR3 is 16 residues long. V was cut by 2 bases and J by 7 bases, with 18 bases left in between. Germline V gives CDR1 SGDLS, CDR2 YYNGEE. CDR3 nucleotides: TGTGCCAGCAGCGTTGCCGGGACGGCCTCCCTCGGGGAGCTGTTTTTT. Its protein is CASSVAGTASLGELFF. The whole variable domain, filled in from reference TRBV9 and TRBJ2-2, reads DSGVTQTPKHLITATGQRVTLRCSPRSGDLSVYWYQQSLDQGLQFLIQYYNGEERAKGNILERFSAQQFPDLHSELNLSSLELGDSALYFCASSVAGTASLGELFFGEGSRLTVL.

V and J are TRBV10-1 and TRBJ1-1, with D unresolved. Between the trimmed V and J ends, which lost 0 bases and 8 bases, there was a span of 13 bases. The CDR3 extends over 14 amino acids. Germline lookup yields CDR1 WNHNN and CDR2 SYGVQD (reference sequence). DNA of the CDR3: TGCGCCAGCAGTGAGTCGGGCAGGATTATCGAAGCTTTCTTT. Translation gives CASSESGRIIEAFF.

The genes are TRBV7-6 and TRBJ2-7; D not certain. The V end was cut by 1 base, the J end by 3 bases, with 7 bases between. The CDR3 covers 13 residues. Germline lookup yields CDR1 SGHVS and CDR2 FNYEAQ. The CDR3 protein is CASSLGWGYEQYF. DNA for the CDR3: TGTGCCAGCAGCTTAGGGTGGGGCTACGAGCAGTACTTC.

The CDR3: CASSTGFPYEQYF. CDR3 coding DNA: TGTGCCAGCAGTACAGGGTTTCCCTACGAGCAGTACTTC. The rearrangement joins TRBV6-1 to TRBJ2-7; the D gene is possibly TRBD1 (6 bases). V was clipped by 5 bases and J by 2 bases, with 10 bases between them. The V gene's germline CDR1 is MNHNS and CDR2 SASEGT. This CDR3 spans 13 amino acids.

The chain uses TRBV30 and TRBJ1-2; D may be TRBD1 (6 bases). CDR3 length equals 15 residues. V shed 4 bases and J shed 5 bases, with 20 bases lying between them. The germline V gene has CDR1 GTSNPN and CDR2 SVGIG (reference sequence). The chain's CDR3 is CAWTSLGRGLYGYTF. The DNA for the CDR3 is TGTGCCTGGACCTCATTGGGGCGGGGGCTATATGGCTACACCTTC.

The J gene is TRBJ1-1, the V gene TRBV19; D is unclear. Per germline, CDR1 LNHDA and CDR2 SQIVND (reference sequence). CDR3 length equals 12 residues. Deletions cut 9 bases from V and 4 bases from J, with 12 bases between. The CDR3 DNA follows: TGTGCCAGCAAAGGACTCGCCACTGAAGCTTTCTTT. It specifies CASKGLATEAFF.

The CDR3 reads CASSLETSGILYTGELFF. The CDR3 coding sequence is TGCGCCAGCAGCCTAGAAACTAGCGGGATTTTGTACACCGGGGAGCTGTTTTTT. The chain combines TRBV4-3 with TRBJ2-2; 10 bases map to TRBD2. The germline V gene encodes CDR1 LGHNA and CDR2 YSLEER. V was pared by 4 bases and J by 3 bases, with 11 bases of the junction left unmatched. The CDR3 runs to 18 residues.

The table lists this clone with a count of one. The chain recombines TRBV11-2 with TRBJ1-1; D may be TRBD1 (6 bases). The CDR3 is made up of 14 amino acids. Looked up from germline, CDR1 is SGHAT and CDR2 is FQNNGV. V shed 0 bases and J shed 6 bases, with 11 bases lying between them. CDR3 loop: CASSLDRGEAEAFF. The CDR3 nucleotides read TGTGCCAGCAGCTTAGATAGGGGGGAAGCTGAAGCTTTCTTT.

The chain has TRBV5-1 and TRBJ2-2; 8 bases align to TRBD1. Germline loops: CDR1 SGHRS, CDR2 YFSETQ. Trimming took 2 bases from V and 9 from J; bases not matched to a gene: 3. This CDR3 has 13 residues. CDR3 sequence (DNA): TGCGCCAGCAGCTTTGACAGGGGATGGGAGCTGTTTTTT. Translation: CASSFDRGWELFF.

This clone occurred once. The V and J genes are TRBV7-9 and TRBJ1-4, with D maybe TRBD1 (5 bases). V gave up 5 bases and J gave up 6 bases, with 16 bases separating them. CDR3 length equals 15 residues. CDR1 and CDR2 (germline): SEHNR, FQNEAQ (reference sequence). CDR3 protein: CASSRLREVDEKLFF. In nucleotides, the CDR3 is TGTGCCAGCAGCCGACTCAGGGAGGTCGATGAAAAACTGTTTTTT.

The V call is TRBV7-9, the J call TRBJ2-7; D is uncertain. The CDR3 extends over 14 amino acids. Germline CDR1 is SEHNR and CDR2 is FQNEAQ (reference sequence). With 3 bases removed from V and 1 base from J, the gap between germline ends came to 10 bases. The CDR3 region has the DNA TGTGCCAGCAGCTTTCCGCCTAATTCCTACGAGCAGTACTTC. It translates to CASSFPPNSYEQYF.

The chain is built from TRBV30 and TRBJ2-6; a weak D match, TRBD1 (6 bases). Germline loops: CDR1 GTSNPN, CDR2 SVGIG (reference sequence). The CDR3 is 16 residues long. Between the trimmed V and J ends, which lost 7 bases and 2 bases, there was a span of 18 bases. CDR3 residues: CALQGSPVAGANVLTF. The CDR3 DNA follows: TGTGCCTTACAGGGTTCACCCGTCGCTGGGGCCAACGTCCTGACTTTC.